A selection of T cell receptor beta chains follows, all from one sample in a study of T cell responses to AZD1222 COVID-19 vaccine. Profiling relied on immunoSEQ multiplex PCR, and the TCRdb table lists in-frame clones only, not all of them. Altogether about 66,000 clones are present, about 80% being singletons, with the ten largest covering over 3%. This material consisted of peripheral blood, taken 28 days after the second AZD1222 dose. All receptors derive from an adult who received the AZD1222 COVID-19 vaccine. The CDR3 runs from the conserved cysteine through the conserved F or W. Each record gives: J gene, clone size, D gene, V gene, CDR3 protein, CDR3 DNA. D genes are given only for firm matches. Clone size is given for some rows only: seen once, a few or many times, or a class if the clone is expanded.

J: TRBJ1-4; size: once; D: -; V: TRBV7-6; CDR3: CASSIRGPNEKLFF; DNA: TGTGCCAGCAGCATCCGCGGGCCCAATGAAAAACTGTTTTTT
J: TRBJ1-2; size: once; D: -; V: TRBV25-1; CDR3: CASSDPSGFDYGYTF; DNA: TGTGCCAGCAGTGACCCCTCGGGGTTCGACTATGGCTACACCTTC
J: TRBJ2-4; size: -; D: TRBD1; V: TRBV3-1/TRBV3-2; CDR3: CASSLGQGVNIQYF; DNA: TGTGCCAGCAGCCTGGGACAGGGCGTAAACATTCAGTACTTC
J: TRBJ1-1; size: -; D: -; V: TRBV6-1; CDR3: CASSEGGTPSYTEAFF; DNA: TGTGCCAGCAGTGAAGGGGGGACCCCTTCTTACACTGAAGCTTTCTTT
J: TRBJ2-3; size: -; D: -; V: TRBV7-2; CDR3: CASSLWGGRGSGDTQYF; DNA: TGTGCCAGCAGCTTATGGGGGGGGCGGGGTAGTGGAGATACGCAGTATTTT
J: TRBJ2-7; size: few; D: TRBD1; V: TRBV6-5; CDR3: CASSYPTGGSYEQYF; DNA: TGTGCCAGCAGTTACCCGACAGGGGGATCCTACGAGCAGTACTTC
J: TRBJ1-2; size: -; D: -; V: TRBV7-9; CDR3: CASSLAEIYGYTF; DNA: TGTGCCAGCAGCTTAGCAGAAATCTATGGCTACACCTTC
J: TRBJ1-2; size: -; D: -; V: TRBV28; CDR3: CASSLEQPPGGYTF; DNA: TGTGCCAGCAGTTTAGAACAGCCCCCCGGTGGCTACACCTTC
J: TRBJ1-1; size: -; D: -; V: TRBV7-2; CDR3: CASSFTRASTEAFF; DNA: TGTGCCAGCAGCTTCACAAGGGCAAGCACTGAAGCTTTCTTT
J: TRBJ1-2; size: -; D: -; V: TRBV2; CDR3: CASTPSRDNYGYTF; DNA: TGTGCCAGCACCCCCAGTAGGGATAACTATGGCTACACCTTC
J: TRBJ2-2; size: -; D: -; V: TRBV4-2; CDR3: CASSQEWRSANTGELFF; DNA: TGTGCCAGCAGCCAAGAATGGCGGTCTGCGAACACCGGGGAGCTGTTTTTT
J: TRBJ1-1; size: -; D: -; V: TRBV10-1; CDR3: CASKSSLNTEAFF; DNA: TGCGCCAGCAAGTCCAGTCTGAACACTGAAGCTTTCTTT
J: TRBJ1-5; size: -; D: -; V: TRBV7-2; CDR3: CASSLAGSGNQPQHF; DNA: TGTGCCAGCAGCTTAGCAGGGTCGGGCAATCAGCCCCAGCATTTT
J: TRBJ1-2; size: -; D: TRBD1; V: TRBV3-1/TRBV3-2; CDR3: CASSQERDRLNYTLNYGYTF; DNA: TGTGCCAGCAGCCAAGAACGGGACAGGCTAAATTACACCCTTAACTATGGCTACACCTTC
J: TRBJ2-1; size: -; D: -; V: TRBV1; CDR3: CTSSPREDSYNEQFF; DNA: TGCACCAGCAGCCCTAGGGAGGACTCCTACAATGAGCAGTTCTTC
J: TRBJ1-3; size: -; D: TRBD1; V: TRBV12-5; CDR3: CASGLETGAGNTIYF; DNA: TGTGCTAGTGGTTTGGAGACAGGGGCGGGAAACACCATATATTTT
J: TRBJ1-2; size: -; D: TRBD1; V: TRBV28; CDR3: CAIPGTGGYGYTF; DNA: TGTGCCATCCCAGGGACAGGCGGCTATGGCTACACCTTC
J: TRBJ1-2; size: -; D: -; V: TRBV4-2; CDR3: CASSQVLDDNYGYTF; DNA: TGTGCCAGCAGCCAAGTTCTCGATGATAACTATGGCTACACCTTC
J: TRBJ1-2; size: -; D: -; V: TRBV5-1; CDR3: CASSLEDGYTF; DNA: TGCGCCAGCAGCTTGGAGGATGGCTACACCTTC
J: TRBJ2-1; size: -; D: TRBD2; V: TRBV3-1/TRBV3-2; CDR3: CASSHGVSVAGGHNEQFF; DNA: TGTGCCAGCAGCCATGGGGTATCTGTAGCGGGGGGGCACAATGAGCAGTTCTTC
J: TRBJ1-2; size: -; D: TRBD1; V: TRBV5-1; CDR3: CASSLLTGLNGYTF; DNA: TGCGCCAGCAGCCTGCTGACAGGGCTCAATGGCTACACCTTC
J: TRBJ1-2; size: -; D: -; V: TRBV28; CDR3: CASDQGKGYTF; DNA: TGTGCCAGCGACCAGGGGAAAGGCTACACCTTC
J: TRBJ2-1; size: -; D: -; V: TRBV7-2; CDR3: CASSWSRVSNEQFF; DNA: TGTGCCAGCAGCTGGAGCCGGGTCTCTAATGAGCAGTTCTTC
J: TRBJ1-5; size: once; D: -; V: TRBV4-3; CDR3: CASSQEIGRGSQPQHF; DNA: TGCGCCAGCAGCCAAGAGATTGGGAGGGGAAGCCAGCCCCAGCATTTT